This TCR beta chain was sequenced for a study of T cell responses to AZD1222 COVID-19 vaccine. Concerning this clone: Its specificity is not known.

Clones were sequenced by immunoSEQ multiplex PCR, and TCRdb holds only the in-frame ones, with some missing. The sample includes approximately 68,000 clones, around 88% of them seen just once. Study outcomes and limitations: Spike-specific TCR breadth and depth rose after two AZD1222 doses. Samples come after the peak T cell response, not at day 14.

Germline CDR1 reads SGHVS; CDR2 reads FQNEAQ. This CDR3 is built from 16 residues. V was trimmed by 4 bases and J by 2 bases, leaving 16 bases between them. The source was peripheral blood, collected on day 0 of AZD1222 vaccination. The J gene is TRBJ2-3, the V gene TRBV7-8; possibly TRBD2 for D (6 bases). This receptor was taken from an adult in good health. The CDR3 reads CASSSKRALPTDTQYF. DNA for the CDR3: TGTGCCAGCAGCTCGAAGCGGGCCCTCCCCACAGATACGCAGTATTTT. The variable domain in full, completed from reference TRBV7-8 and TRBJ2-3, reads GAGVSQSPRYKVAKRGQDVALRCDPISGHVSLFWYQQALGQGPEFLTYFQNEAQLDKSGLPSDRFFAERPEGSVSTLKIQRTQQEDSAVYLCASSSKRALPTDTQYFGPGTRLTVL.